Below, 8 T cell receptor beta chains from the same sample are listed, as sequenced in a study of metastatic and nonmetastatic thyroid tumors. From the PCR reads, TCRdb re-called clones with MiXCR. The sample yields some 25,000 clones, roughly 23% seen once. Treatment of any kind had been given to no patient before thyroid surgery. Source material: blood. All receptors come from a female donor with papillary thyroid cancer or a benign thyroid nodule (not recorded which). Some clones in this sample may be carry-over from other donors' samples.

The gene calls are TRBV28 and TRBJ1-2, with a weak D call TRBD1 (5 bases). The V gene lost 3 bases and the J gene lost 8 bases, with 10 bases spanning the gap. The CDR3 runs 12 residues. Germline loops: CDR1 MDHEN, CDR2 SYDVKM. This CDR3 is CASSFGGDGYTF. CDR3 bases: TGTGCCAGCAGTTTCGGGGGGGACGGCTACACCTTC.

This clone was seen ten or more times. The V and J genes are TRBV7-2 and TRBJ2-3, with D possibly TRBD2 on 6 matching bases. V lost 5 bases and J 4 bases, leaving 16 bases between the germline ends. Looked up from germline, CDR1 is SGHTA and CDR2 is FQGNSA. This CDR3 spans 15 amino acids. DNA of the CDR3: TGTGCCAGCAGCCTAAGCGGGTCTGGTGCAGATACGCAGTATTTT. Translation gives CASSLSGSGADTQYF.

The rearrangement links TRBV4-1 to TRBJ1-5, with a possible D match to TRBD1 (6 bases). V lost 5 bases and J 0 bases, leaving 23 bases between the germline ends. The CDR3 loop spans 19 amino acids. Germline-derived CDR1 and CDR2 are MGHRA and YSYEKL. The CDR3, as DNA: TGCGCCAGCAGCTCGGGTCGCGCAGGGGCCTGGAGTAGCAATCAGCCCCAGCATTTT. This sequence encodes CASSSGRAGAWSSNQPQHF.

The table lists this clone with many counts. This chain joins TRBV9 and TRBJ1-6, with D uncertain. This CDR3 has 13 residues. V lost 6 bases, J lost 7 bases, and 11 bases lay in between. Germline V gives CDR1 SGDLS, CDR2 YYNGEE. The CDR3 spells CASTLSHNSPLHF. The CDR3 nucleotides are TGTGCCAGCACCCTAAGCCACAATTCACCCCTCCACTTT.

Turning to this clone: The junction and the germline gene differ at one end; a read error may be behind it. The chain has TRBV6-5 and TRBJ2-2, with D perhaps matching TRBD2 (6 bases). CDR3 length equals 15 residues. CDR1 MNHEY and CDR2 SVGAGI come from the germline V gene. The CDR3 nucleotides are TGTGCCAGCAGTTATCTGGAGGGTGGAACCGCGGAGCTGTTTTTT. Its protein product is CASSYLEGGTAELFF.

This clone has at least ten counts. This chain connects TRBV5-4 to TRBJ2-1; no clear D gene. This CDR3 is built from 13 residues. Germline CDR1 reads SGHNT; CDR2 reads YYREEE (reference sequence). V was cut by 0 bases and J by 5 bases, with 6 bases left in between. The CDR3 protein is CASSLGRHNEQFF. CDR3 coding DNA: TGTGCCAGCAGCTTGGGACGCCACAATGAGCAGTTCTTC.

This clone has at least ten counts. CDR3 protein: CSASPIGLADEQFF. CDR3 coding DNA: TGCAGTGCTAGCCCTATCGGACTAGCGGATGAGCAGTTCTTC. This chain uses TRBV20-1 with TRBJ2-1; TRBD2 matches 10 bases. CDR3 size: 14 residues. CDR1 and CDR2 from the germline V gene are DFQATT and SNEGSKA (reference sequence). Trimming took 3 bases from V and 8 from J; bases not matched to a gene: 7.

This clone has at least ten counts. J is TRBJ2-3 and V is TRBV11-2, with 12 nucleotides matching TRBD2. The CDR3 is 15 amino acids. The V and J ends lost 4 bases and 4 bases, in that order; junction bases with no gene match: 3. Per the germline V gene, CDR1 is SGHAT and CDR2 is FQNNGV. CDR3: CASSSLAGGADTQYF. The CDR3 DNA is TGTGCCAGCAGCTCCCTAGCGGGAGGGGCAGATACGCAGTATTTT.